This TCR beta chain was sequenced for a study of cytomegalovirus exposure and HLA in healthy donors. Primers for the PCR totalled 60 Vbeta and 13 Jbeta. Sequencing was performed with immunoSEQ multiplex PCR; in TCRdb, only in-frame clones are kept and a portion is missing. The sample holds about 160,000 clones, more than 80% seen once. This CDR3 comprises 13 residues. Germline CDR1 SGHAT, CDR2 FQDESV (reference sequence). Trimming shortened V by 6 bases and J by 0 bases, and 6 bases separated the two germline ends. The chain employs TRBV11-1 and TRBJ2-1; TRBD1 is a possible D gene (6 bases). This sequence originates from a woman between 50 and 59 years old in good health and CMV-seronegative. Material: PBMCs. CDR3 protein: CASRGASYNEQFF. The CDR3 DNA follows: TGTGCCAGCAGGGGGGCCTCCTACAATGAGCAGTTCTTC.